These T cell receptor beta chains were read from a single sample in a study of CD8+CD57+ T cells in acquired aplastic anemia. TCRdb ran MiXCR on the reads and lists one entry per CDR3 protein. The repertoire consists of about 190,000 distinct CDR3 sequences, with around half occurring once and the leading ten covering around a sixth. Sequencing was performed on sorted CD4+, CD8+, or CD8+CD57+ T cells (not recorded which) from PBMCs. Receptors were obtained from a human donor in good health, serving as a control. Each CDR3 is given with its conserved first and last residue. The order of the fields is D gene, CDR3 length, V gene, clone size, J gene, CDR3 DNA, CDR3 protein. A D gene is named only where the DNA matches it firmly. The size field is filled for only some rows; it gives once, few, many or a size class.

D gene: .; CDR3 length: 14; V gene: TRBV6-5; clone size: .; J gene: TRBJ2-5; CDR3 DNA: TGTGCCAGCAGCCCAGACACAAGAAAAGAGACCCAGTACTTC; CDR3 protein: CASSPDTRKETQYF
D gene: .; CDR3 length: 15; V gene: TRBV7-7; clone size: many; J gene: TRBJ2-5; CDR3 DNA: TGTGCTAGCAGCCCATCGACCTCGGCACAAGAGACCCAGTACTTC; CDR3 protein: CASSPSTSAQETQYF
D gene: .; CDR3 length: 15; V gene: TRBV18; clone size: few; J gene: TRBJ1-3; CDR3 DNA: TGTGCCAGCTCACCACAAGGGAGTGCTGGAAACACCATATATTTT; CDR3 protein: CASSPQGSAGNTIYF
D gene: .; CDR3 length: 16; V gene: TRBV15; clone size: .; J gene: TRBJ1-3; CDR3 DNA: TGTGCCACCAGCAGAGATCTAGAAGGGGTAGGAAACACCATATATTTT; CDR3 protein: CATSRDLEGVGNTIYF
D gene: .; CDR3 length: 13; V gene: TRBV19; clone size: .; J gene: TRBJ2-2; CDR3 DNA: TGTGCCAGTAAACCGCTGAACACCGGGGAGCTGTTTTTT; CDR3 protein: CASKPLNTGELFF
D gene: .; CDR3 length: 12; V gene: TRBV29-1; clone size: .; J gene: TRBJ1-2; CDR3 DNA: TGCAGCGTTGTATGGACAGAGCATGGCTACACCTTC; CDR3 protein: CSVVWTEHGYTF
D gene: TRBD1; CDR3 length: 17; V gene: TRBV25-1; clone size: .; J gene: TRBJ2-5; CDR3 DNA: TGTGCCAGCAGTAGGGGGGTTGGACAGGGAGGTAGGGAGACCCAGTACTTC; CDR3 protein: CASSRGVGQGGRETQYF
D gene: TRBD2; CDR3 length: 17; V gene: TRBV6-5; clone size: many; J gene: TRBJ2-1; CDR3 DNA: TGTGCCAGCAGTCCCCGGACTAGCGGGGGTCGCTACAATGAGCAGTTCTTC; CDR3 protein: CASSPRTSGGRYNEQFF
D gene: .; CDR3 length: 17; V gene: TRBV14; clone size: .; J gene: TRBJ1-2; CDR3 DNA: TGTGCCAGCAGCCAAGATAGCTTTCATCACGATGACTATGGCTACACCTTC; CDR3 protein: CASSQDSFHHDDYGYTF
D gene: .; CDR3 length: 14; V gene: TRBV14; clone size: .; J gene: TRBJ1-3; CDR3 DNA: TGTGCCAGCAGCCAGGGAACCTCTGGAAACACCATATATTTT; CDR3 protein: CASSQGTSGNTIYF
D gene: TRBD1; CDR3 length: 17; V gene: TRBV7-2; clone size: .; J gene: TRBJ2-1; CDR3 DNA: TGTGCCAGCAGCGTTCCGTTGGGGGACAGGGGTAACAATGAGCAGTTCTTC; CDR3 protein: CASSVPLGDRGNNEQFF
D gene: .; CDR3 length: 13; V gene: TRBV20-1; clone size: many; J gene: TRBJ1-6; CDR3 DNA: TGCAGTGCCGACCTACAGGGCAATTCACCCCTCCACTTT; CDR3 protein: CSADLQGNSPLHF
D gene: TRBD1; CDR3 length: 14; V gene: TRBV7-3; clone size: many; J gene: TRBJ1-1; CDR3 DNA: TGTGCCAGCAGCTTAGACAGGGCGAGCGCTGAAGCTTTCTTT; CDR3 protein: CASSLDRASAEAFF
D gene: TRBD1; CDR3 length: 16; V gene: TRBV7-6; clone size: many; J gene: TRBJ1-1; CDR3 DNA: TGTGCCAGCAGCCGCACCCCACAGGGGGCCAACACTGAAGCTTTCTTT; CDR3 protein: CASSRTPQGANTEAFF
D gene: TRBD2; CDR3 length: 15; V gene: TRBV7-2; clone size: many; J gene: TRBJ2-7; CDR3 DNA: TGTGCCAGCAGCTTACAAGGGAGGGACCCTTACGAGCAGTACTTC; CDR3 protein: CASSLQGRDPYEQYF
D gene: TRBD1; CDR3 length: 16; V gene: TRBV20-1; clone size: few; J gene: TRBJ2-1; CDR3 DNA: TGCAGTGCTAGTATAAGGACAGGGAGCTCCTACAATGAGCAGTTCTTC; CDR3 protein: CSASIRTGSSYNEQFF
D gene: TRBD2; CDR3 length: 14; V gene: TRBV7-9; clone size: .; J gene: TRBJ2-7; CDR3 DNA: TGTGCCAGCAGCTTACCAGCGGGAGGGTACGAGCAGTACTTC; CDR3 protein: CASSLPAGGYEQYF
D gene: .; CDR3 length: 15; V gene: TRBV4-3; clone size: many; J gene: TRBJ1-6; CDR3 DNA: TGCGCCAGCAGCCGCAGCCCGACCAATAATTCACCCCTCCACTTT; CDR3 protein: CASSRSPTNNSPLHF
D gene: .; CDR3 length: 14; V gene: TRBV20-1; clone size: many; J gene: TRBJ1-5; CDR3 DNA: TGCAGTGCTAGAGATCGACTAGGCAATCAGCCCCAGCATTTT; CDR3 protein: CSARDRLGNQPQHF
D gene: .; CDR3 length: 12; V gene: TRBV20-1; clone size: .; J gene: TRBJ2-1; CDR3 DNA: TGCAGTGTACGTGGACGGTACAATGAGCAGTTCTTC; CDR3 protein: CSVRGRYNEQFF
D gene: .; CDR3 length: 16; V gene: TRBV24-1; clone size: .; J gene: TRBJ2-2; CDR3 DNA: TGTGCCACCAGTGCCTCATTCACAGGTTTATTAGGGGAGCTGTTTTTT; CDR3 protein: CATSASFTGLLGELFF
D gene: .; CDR3 length: 14; V gene: TRBV15; clone size: .; J gene: TRBJ1-1; CDR3 DNA: TGTGCCAGCAGTGTTAGGGCGGGGGGGACTGAAGCTTTCTTT; CDR3 protein: CASSVRAGGTEAFF
D gene: TRBD2; CDR3 length: 12; V gene: TRBV7-2; clone size: .; J gene: TRBJ2-7; CDR3 DNA: TGTGCCAGCGGCTTAGCGGGGTACGAGCAGTACTTC; CDR3 protein: CASGLAGYEQYF
D gene: .; CDR3 length: 14; V gene: TRBV5-6; clone size: .; J gene: TRBJ1-2; CDR3 DNA: TGTGCCAGCAGCTTGGCGGGGGATGACTATGGCTACACCTTC; CDR3 protein: CASSLAGDDYGYTF
D gene: .; CDR3 length: 14; V gene: TRBV20-1; clone size: many; J gene: TRBJ1-1; CDR3 DNA: TGCAGTGCTGCTTACGGCGGGATGAACACTGAAGCTTTCTTT; CDR3 protein: CSAAYGGMNTEAFF
D gene: TRBD2; CDR3 length: 15; V gene: TRBV9; clone size: .; J gene: TRBJ2-7; CDR3 DNA: TGTGCCAGCAGCGTAGGTCGAGCGGGGGCCTACGAGCAGTACTTC; CDR3 protein: CASSVGRAGAYEQYF
D gene: .; CDR3 length: 15; V gene: TRBV10-3; clone size: .; J gene: TRBJ2-7; CDR3 DNA: TGTGCCATCAGTGAAGAACCCACCTATTCCTACGAGCAGTACTTC; CDR3 protein: CAISEEPTYSYEQYF
D gene: .; CDR3 length: 15; V gene: TRBV7-8; clone size: many; J gene: TRBJ2-7; CDR3 DNA: TGTGCCAGCAGCTCAGTGGACATTCCAACCTACGAGCAGTACTTC; CDR3 protein: CASSSVDIPTYEQYF
D gene: .; CDR3 length: 13; V gene: TRBV12-5; clone size: .; J gene: TRBJ2-5; CDR3 DNA: TGTGCTAGTGGCCCGACCAAGGTGGAGACCCAGTACTTC; CDR3 protein: CASGPTKVETQYF
D gene: TRBD1; CDR3 length: 14; V gene: TRBV20-1; clone size: many; J gene: TRBJ1-2; CDR3 DNA: TGCAGTGCTTCACCGGGGACAGGGACCTATGGCTACACCTTC; CDR3 protein: CSASPGTGTYGYTF
D gene: .; CDR3 length: 17; V gene: TRBV4-2; clone size: many; J gene: TRBJ2-3; CDR3 DNA: TGTGCCAGCAGCCAACCAAAACGCAGGACAGCCACAGATACGCAGTATTTT; CDR3 protein: CASSQPKRRTATDTQYF
D gene: .; CDR3 length: 14; V gene: TRBV19; clone size: .; J gene: TRBJ2-7; CDR3 DNA: TGTGCCAGTAGACGGACTGAAAGCTCCTACGAGCAGTACTTC; CDR3 protein: CASRRTESSYEQYF
D gene: .; CDR3 length: 17; V gene: TRBV5-8; clone size: many; J gene: TRBJ2-5; CDR3 DNA: TGTGCCAGCAGCTTGGCCAGACTTGCAGAGGGTCGGGAGACCCAGTACTTC; CDR3 protein: CASSLARLAEGRETQYF
D gene: .; CDR3 length: 21; V gene: TRBV5-6; clone size: few; J gene: TRBJ1-4; CDR3 DNA: TGTGCCAGCAGCCAAAAACTTTGGTCAAACCTGCGGGACGGATGGGAGCCGGAACTGTTTTTT; CDR3 protein: CASSQKLWSNLRDGWEPELFF
D gene: TRBD1; CDR3 length: 16; V gene: TRBV6-5; clone size: many; J gene: TRBJ1-5; CDR3 DNA: TGTGCCAGCAGTTACGGCGGGACAGGCGGTAATCAGCCCCAGCATTTT; CDR3 protein: CASSYGGTGGNQPQHF
D gene: .; CDR3 length: 14; V gene: TRBV29-1; clone size: few; J gene: TRBJ2-3; CDR3 DNA: TGCAGCGTTTATTCTTCCCTAGGCACAGATACGCAGTATTTT; CDR3 protein: CSVYSSLGTDTQYF
D gene: .; CDR3 length: 13; V gene: TRBV6-5; clone size: .; J gene: TRBJ2-1; CDR3 DNA: TGTGCCAGCAGATCCGGGGTTACTTATGAGCAGTTCTTC; CDR3 protein: CASRSGVTYEQFF
D gene: .; CDR3 length: 12; V gene: TRBV2; clone size: .; J gene: TRBJ2-7; CDR3 DNA: TGTGCCAGCAGTGGTTGGAACTACGAGCAGTACTTC; CDR3 protein: CASSGWNYEQYF
D gene: .; CDR3 length: 14; V gene: TRBV4-3; clone size: many; J gene: TRBJ2-2; CDR3 DNA: TGCGCCAGCAGCCAAGATTGGGACGGGAGGGAGCTGTTTTTT; CDR3 protein: CASSQDWDGRELFF
D gene: .; CDR3 length: 15; V gene: TRBV19; clone size: once; J gene: TRBJ2-7; CDR3 DNA: TGTGCCAGTAGTATATCATTTGGGATGCCTTACGAGCAGTACTTC; CDR3 protein: CASSISFGMPYEQYF
D gene: .; CDR3 length: 14; V gene: TRBV27; clone size: many; J gene: TRBJ2-7; CDR3 DNA: TGTGCCAGCAGTCTTGGGCTACCGAACTCCGAGCAGTACTTC; CDR3 protein: CASSLGLPNSEQYF
D gene: .; CDR3 length: 9; V gene: TRBV5-1; clone size: .; J gene: TRBJ1-2; CDR3 DNA: TGCGCCAGCAGCTTGGAGGCTAGCTTC; CDR3 protein: CASSLEASF
D gene: .; CDR3 length: 15; V gene: TRBV5-1; clone size: many; J gene: TRBJ1-5; CDR3 DNA: TGCGCCAGCAGCTTGGACCCGGGAGGCAATCAGCCCCAGCATTTT; CDR3 protein: CASSLDPGGNQPQHF
D gene: .; CDR3 length: 14; V gene: TRBV15; clone size: .; J gene: TRBJ1-1; CDR3 DNA: TGTGCCACCAGCATCCGCCGGGACACACCTGAAGCTTTCTTT; CDR3 protein: CATSIRRDTPEAFF
D gene: .; CDR3 length: 12; V gene: TRBV7-9; clone size: .; J gene: TRBJ2-7; CDR3 DNA: TGTGCCAGCAGCTTTGACGGCTACGAGCAGTACTTC; CDR3 protein: CASSFDGYEQYF
D gene: .; CDR3 length: 14; V gene: TRBV2; clone size: .; J gene: TRBJ1-1; CDR3 DNA: TGTGCCAGCAAGGCGTGGGTTGTGAACACTGAAGCTTTCTTT; CDR3 protein: CASKAWVVNTEAFF
D gene: .; CDR3 length: 14; V gene: TRBV19; clone size: many; J gene: TRBJ2-7; CDR3 DNA: TGTGCCAGTAGGGAGACGGGTATAACGGGGGAGCAGTACTTC; CDR3 protein: CASRETGITGEQYF
D gene: .; CDR3 length: 13; V gene: TRBV19; clone size: many; J gene: TRBJ1-5; CDR3 DNA: TGTGCCAGTAATAAGTATAGCAATCAGCCCCAGCATTTT; CDR3 protein: CASNKYSNQPQHF
D gene: TRBD2; CDR3 length: 15; V gene: TRBV7-2; clone size: few; J gene: TRBJ2-7; CDR3 DNA: TGTGCCAGCAGCTTAGGTAGCGGGGGGGCCTACGAGCAGTACTTC; CDR3 protein: CASSLGSGGAYEQYF
D gene: TRBD1; CDR3 length: 15; V gene: TRBV7-2; clone size: few; J gene: TRBJ1-2; CDR3 DNA: TGTGCCAGCAGCTTAGTTTCAGGGGGCGACTATGGCTACACCTTC; CDR3 protein: CASSLVSGGDYGYTF
D gene: .; CDR3 length: 17; V gene: TRBV19; clone size: many; J gene: TRBJ2-3; CDR3 DNA: TGTGCCAGTAGTACCTTCCAAGGGGCGGTTAGCACAGATACGCAGTATTTT; CDR3 protein: CASSTFQGAVSTDTQYF
D gene: .; CDR3 length: 17; V gene: TRBV5-1; clone size: many; J gene: TRBJ2-3; CDR3 DNA: TGCGCCAGCAGCTTCCCAGGAGCGGGTATAAGCACAGATACGCAGTATTTT; CDR3 protein: CASSFPGAGISTDTQYF
D gene: TRBD2; CDR3 length: 16; V gene: TRBV29-1; clone size: .; J gene: TRBJ2-5; CDR3 DNA: TGCAGCGATACCGGGACTAGCGGGACGGAAGTCGGGACCCAGTACTTC; CDR3 protein: CSDTGTSGTEVGTQYF
D gene: TRBD1; CDR3 length: 14; V gene: TRBV6-4; clone size: .; J gene: TRBJ2-7; CDR3 DNA: TGTGCCAGCGTTGGGACAGGGGTCTCCTACGAGCAGTACTTC; CDR3 protein: CASVGTGVSYEQYF
D gene: TRBD1; CDR3 length: 13; V gene: TRBV5-8; clone size: many; J gene: TRBJ2-1; CDR3 DNA: TGTGCCAGCAGCTTGTGGGACAGCAATGAGCAGTTCTTC; CDR3 protein: CASSLWDSNEQFF
D gene: .; CDR3 length: 15; V gene: TRBV10-3; clone size: few; J gene: TRBJ1-6; CDR3 DNA: TGTGCCATCAGTGAGTGGACAGCCTATAATTCACCCCTCCACTTT; CDR3 protein: CAISEWTAYNSPLHF
D gene: TRBD1; CDR3 length: 14; V gene: TRBV5-1; clone size: many; J gene: TRBJ1-1; CDR3 DNA: TGTGCCAGCAGCTTTACAGGGGGCAACACTGAAGCTTTCTTT; CDR3 protein: CASSFTGGNTEAFF
D gene: TRBD1; CDR3 length: 15; V gene: TRBV19; clone size: once; J gene: TRBJ2-7; CDR3 DNA: TGTGCCAGTAGTATATTTGGACAGGGGGACTACGAGCAGTACTTC; CDR3 protein: CASSIFGQGDYEQYF
D gene: .; CDR3 length: 14; V gene: TRBV7-9; clone size: many; J gene: TRBJ2-2; CDR3 DNA: TGTGCCAGCAGCGGGACAACTTACACCGGGGAGCTGTTTTTT; CDR3 protein: CASSGTTYTGELFF
D gene: TRBD2; CDR3 length: 17; V gene: TRBV19; clone size: many; J gene: TRBJ2-3; CDR3 DNA: TGTGCCAGTAGTAGGGTCTGGGGCGGGGGAACCACAGATACGCAGTATTTT; CDR3 protein: CASSRVWGGGTTDTQYF